These 3 T cell receptor beta chains were all obtained from the same sample, sequenced in a study of blood T cell repertoires in COVID-19. Profiling relied on immunoSEQ multiplex PCR, and the TCRdb table lists in-frame clones only, not all of them. Found here are some 74,000 clones, approximately 79% of them singletons; the top ten hold approximately 9.3%. What was sequenced was peripheral blood. These receptors were collected from a woman aged 50 to 60 with acute or convalescent COVID-19.

This rearrangement joins TRBV20-1 to TRBJ2-1; the match to TRBD2 covers 7 bases. V lost 3 bases and J lost 8; bases outside the gene matches: 10. The CDR3 covers 14 residues. Germline V gene lookup returns CDR1 DFQATT and CDR2 SNEGSKA (reference sequence). CDR3 DNA sequence: TGCAGTGCTAGTTGGCGCGGGAGTTTAGATGAGCAGTTCTTC. Its protein product is CSASWRGSLDEQFF.

J is TRBJ2-3 and V is TRBV18; 11 bases match TRBD2. V gave up 8 bases and J gave up 1 base; unmatched junction bases: 2. The CDR3 consists of 14 residues. Germline CDR1 KGHSH, CDR2 LQKENI. The CDR3 DNA follows: TGTGCCAGCGCGACTAGCGGGGGCACAGATACGCAGTATTTT. Translated: CASATSGGTDTQYF.

The V gene is TRBV5-4, the J gene TRBJ2-5; 11 nucleotides agree with TRBD2. The CDR3 covers 15 residues. Germline V gene data show CDR1 as SGHNT and CDR2 as YYREEE (reference sequence). J was trimmed by 4 bases and V by 4 bases; bases with no gene match: 6. The CDR3 is CASSTTSGRGETQYF. Here the CDR3 DNA reads TGTGCCAGCAGCACCACTAGCGGGAGAGGAGAGACCCAGTACTTC. Using reference TRBV5-4 and TRBJ2-5 for the parts outside the CDR3, the full variable domain is ETGVTQSPTHLIKTRGQQVTLRCSSQSGHNTVSWYQQALGQGPQFIFQYYREEENGRGNFPPRFSGLQFPNYSSELNVNALELDDSALYLCASSTTSGRGETQYFGPGTRLLVL.